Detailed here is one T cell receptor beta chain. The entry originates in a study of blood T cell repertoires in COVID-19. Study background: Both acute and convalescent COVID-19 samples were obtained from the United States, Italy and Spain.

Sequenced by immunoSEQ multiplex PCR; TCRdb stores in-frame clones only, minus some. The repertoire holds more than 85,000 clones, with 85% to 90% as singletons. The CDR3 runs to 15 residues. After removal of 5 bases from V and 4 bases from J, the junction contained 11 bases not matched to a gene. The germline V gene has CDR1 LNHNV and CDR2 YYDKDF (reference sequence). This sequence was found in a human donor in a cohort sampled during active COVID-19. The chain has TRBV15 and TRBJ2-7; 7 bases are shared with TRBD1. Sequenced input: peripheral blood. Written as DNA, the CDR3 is TGTGCCACCAGCGCCCCGACAGGGAAAACGTACGAGCAGTACTTC. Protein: CATSAPTGKTYEQYF.